One sample yielded the 29 T cell receptor beta chains listed below, sequenced in a study of Ad26.COV2.S vaccination and SARS-CoV-2 variants. Treatment noted: approximately 18 received Ad26.COV2.S at low or high dose, single or two shots; five or six received placebo; per-sample allocation not given. Sampling took place 63 days after the first vaccine or placebo injection. Profiled with immunoSEQ multiplex PCR; TCRdb holds only in-frame clones, not every one. The sample yields a few hundred thousand clones, 70% to 90% seen once. This material consisted of peripheral blood, taken in a trial of Ad26.COV2.S vaccine versus placebo. The receptors were sampled from a person between 18 and 65 years old who received the Ad26.COV2.S COVID-19 vaccine or a placebo.

This rearrangement joins TRBV6-5 to TRBJ2-7, with 8 bases matching TRBD1. Per the germline V gene, CDR1 is MNHEY and CDR2 is SVGAGI. CDR3 length: 15 amino acids. V lost 11 bases, J lost 3 bases, and 15 bases stayed unmatched. The CDR3 here is CAAHGFAGGVYEQYF. CDR3 nucleotides: TGTGCCGCACACGGGTTCGCAGGGGGCGTCTACGAGCAGTACTTC.

This clone appeared once. V and J are TRBV30 and TRBJ2-7, with a tentative D call TRBD1 (5 bases). Germline V gives CDR1 GTSNPN, CDR2 SVGIG (reference sequence). CDR3 length: 12 residues. V lost 5 bases and J 5 bases, leaving 13 bases between the germline ends. The CDR3 loop reads CAWSDNSHEQYF. DNA of the CDR3: TGTGCCTGGTCGGACAACTCTCACGAGCAGTACTTC. Variable domain in full (rest from reference TRBV30 and TRBJ2-7): SQTIHQWPATLVQPVGSPLSLECTVEGTSNPNLYWYRQAAGRGLQLLFYSVGIGQISSEVPQNLSASRPQDRQFILSSKKLLLSDSGFYLCAWSDNSHEQYFGPGTRLTVT.

This clone was seen a single time. The chain has TRBV7-2 and TRBJ2-7, with 7 bases matching TRBD1. The trim removed 1 base at V and 5 bases at J, leaving 2 bases unmatched. Germline assignment: CDR1 SGHTA and CDR2 FQGNSA. The CDR3 is 13 residues long. This chain's CDR3 is CASSLDRGDEQYF. The CDR3 region has the DNA TGTGCCAGCAGCTTAGACAGGGGAGACGAGCAGTACTTC.

This sequence joins TRBV19 and TRBJ1-2; TRBD1 aligns across 7 bases. Losses at the gene ends were 4 bases for V and 1 base for J; bases not matched to a gene: 6. CDR3 size: 15 residues. Germline CDR1 is LNHDA and CDR2 is SQIVND (reference sequence). CDR3 in DNA: TGTGCCAGTAGTAACTCCCGGGACAGTAACTATGGCTACACCTTC. Translated: CASSNSRDSNYGYTF.

The chain employs TRBV7-2 and TRBJ1-5; D is unresolved. There are 15 residues in the CDR3. CDR1 is SGHTA, CDR2 FQGNSA, per germline. Deletions cut 5 bases from V and 1 base from J, with 12 bases between. CDR3 residues: CASSASGGSNQPQHF. The CDR3 region has the DNA TGTGCCAGCAGCGCGAGTGGAGGGAGCAATCAGCCCCAGCATTTT.

The chain employs TRBV7-2 and TRBJ2-7; TRBD1 matches at 8 bases. The germline V gene has CDR1 SGHTA and CDR2 FQGNSA. J gave up 0 bases and V 4 bases, and 5 bases lay outside the gene matches. The CDR3 runs 15 residues. CDR3 loop: CASSSRTGNSYEQYF. The CDR3, as DNA: TGTGCCAGCAGCTCCAGGACAGGGAACTCCTACGAGCAGTACTTC.

A note on this clone: Different DNA sequences within this sample yield the same CDR3. The chain is built from TRBV12-3 or TRBV12-4 and TRBJ2-1; D unresolved. The CDR3 totals 13 residues. The V gene lost 3 bases and the J gene lost 2 bases, with 5 bases spanning the gap. The CDR3, as DNA: TGTGCCAGCAGTTTGCGTGCCTACAATGAGCAGTTCTTC. Its protein is CASSLRAYNEQFF.

This clone showed up just once. The V call is TRBV18, the J call TRBJ1-2; 8 nucleotides agree with TRBD1. The CDR3 contains 14 residues. Trimming removed 5 bases from V and 5 bases from J; junction bases left unmatched: 7. Germline CDR1 KGHSH, CDR2 LQKENI. The CDR3 is CASSVSDRGYGYTF. Here the CDR3 DNA reads TGTGCCAGCTCAGTCAGTGACAGGGGATATGGCTACACCTTC.

The chain is built from TRBV3-1 (or the pseudogene TRBV3-2) and TRBJ2-1; 8 bases fit TRBD1. Germline V gene data show CDR1 as LGHDT and CDR2 as YNNKEL (reference sequence). The length of the CDR3 is 15 residues. V lost 8 bases, J lost 1 base, and 7 bases stayed unmatched. The CDR3 region has the DNA TGTGCCAGCGGACAGGGTTTTCAATCCTACAATGAGCAGTTCTTC. It yields the protein CASGQGFQSYNEQFF.

This chain connects TRBV7-9 to TRBJ1-2, with D unclear. This CDR3 has 13 amino acids. V was shortened by 2 bases and J by 3 bases, with 7 bases between the two germline ends. Germline V gene lookup returns CDR1 SEHNR and CDR2 FQNEAQ (reference sequence). The CDR3 nucleotides are TGTGCCAGCAGCTTAACAACAGACTATGGCTACACCTTC. This codes for CASSLTTDYGYTF. The whole variable domain, remainder taken from reference TRBV7-9 and TRBJ1-2, is DTGVSQNPRHKITKRGQNVTFRCDPISEHNRLYWYRQTLGQGPEFLTYFQNEAQLEKSRLLSDRFSAERPKGSFSTLEIQRTEQGDSAMYLCASSLTTDYGYTFGSGTRLTVV.

This clone was observed a single time. The V gene is TRBV27, the J gene TRBJ2-5; D is uncertain. Between the trimmed V and J ends, which lost 0 bases and 1 base, there was a span of 9 bases. CDR3 size: 15 residues. Germline V gene sequence: CDR1 MNHEY, CDR2 SMNVEV (reference sequence). The CDR3: CASSLSSDSQETQYF. CDR3 DNA: TGTGCCAGCAGTTTATCGTCGGATTCCCAAGAGACCCAGTACTTC.

This chain uses TRBV19 with TRBJ1-2; 8 nucleotides match TRBD1. The CDR3 consists of 13 residues. V shed 11 bases and J 4 bases; nucleotides not matched to a gene: 9. Per the germline V gene, CDR1 is LNHDA and CDR2 is SQIVND (reference sequence). The CDR3 is CAGSGGSGYGYTF. The DNA of the CDR3 is TGTGCCGGATCAGGGGGCTCCGGCTATGGCTACACCTTC.

The chain links TRBV3-1 (or the pseudogene TRBV3-2) to TRBJ1-6, with TRBD1 matching over 9 bases. CDR1 and CDR2 from the germline V gene are LGHDT and YNNKEL (reference sequence). The V and J ends lost 4 bases and 9 bases, in that order; junction bases with no gene match: 4. The CDR3 totals 14 residues. The CDR3 reads CASSPQTGGSPLHF. CDR3 DNA sequence: TGTGCCAGCAGCCCCCAGACAGGGGGTTCACCCCTCCACTTT.

V and J are TRBV4-3 and TRBJ2-5; D unresolved. Trimming removed 0 bases at V and 7 bases at J, with 12 bases between. The CDR3 length is 14 residues. The germline gives CDR1 LGHNA, CDR2 YSLEER. CDR3 residues: CASSQDPGGWTQYF. As DNA, the CDR3 is TGCGCCAGCAGCCAAGATCCTGGTGGGTGGACCCAGTACTTC.

The chain uses TRBV9 and TRBJ1-6; D possibly corresponds to TRBD1 (6 bases). This CDR3 has 16 amino acids. With 4 bases removed from V and 0 bases from J, the gap between germline ends came to 11 bases. Germline CDR1 and CDR2: SGDLS and YYNGEE. DNA of the CDR3: TGTGCCAGCAGCCCCAAGGGGGGCTCCTATAATTCACCCCTCCACTTT. The encoded protein is CASSPKGGSYNSPLHF.

The chain is built from TRBV4-1 and TRBJ1-2; 7 positions match TRBD1. The CDR3 totals 15 residues. Germline-derived CDR1 and CDR2 are MGHRA and YSYEKL. The trim removed 2 bases at V and 3 bases at J, leaving 6 bases unmatched. The CDR3, as DNA: TGCGCCAGCAGCCAACAGGGGGTTCCGGACTATGGCTACACCTTC. Protein: CASSQQGVPDYGYTF.

This clone was seen more than once but under ten times. The rearrangement uses TRBV3-1 (or the pseudogene TRBV3-2) and TRBJ1-5, with TRBD1 as a possible D gene (6 bases). The CDR3 totals 15 residues. The V end lost 6 bases, the J end lost 5 bases, and 17 bases lay between the germline ends. Germline V CDR1 and CDR2: LGHDT, YNNKEL (reference sequence). CDR3 DNA: TGTGCCAGCAGTCCCGGGGTTGGGGGCTATCAGCCCCAGCATTTT. The encoded protein is CASSPGVGGYQPQHF.

This clone appeared a few times. V usage is TRBV5-1 and J usage is TRBJ2-1; 8 positions agree with TRBD2. After removal of 4 bases from V and 8 bases from J, the junction contained 8 bases not matched to a gene. Germline V gene sequence: CDR1 SGHRS, CDR2 YFSETQ. The CDR3 spans 14 residues. CDR3 coding DNA: TGCGCCAGCAGCCTCCTAAGCGGGGGCGATGAGCAGTTCTTC. Its translation: CASSLLSGGDEQFF.

V is TRBV9 and J is TRBJ2-3; 10 bases align to TRBD1. The CDR3 totals 15 residues. V gave up 0 bases and J gave up 5 bases; unmatched junction bases: 3. Germline V gene lookup returns CDR1 SGDLS and CDR2 YYNGEE. The CDR3 here is CASSVVGQGVDTQYF. The DNA for the CDR3 is TGTGCCAGCAGCGTAGTCGGACAGGGGGTAGATACGCAGTATTTT.

The chain is built from TRBV7-9 and TRBJ1-5; 9 bases are shared with TRBD1. CDR3 length: 15 residues. Germline V lookup: CDR1 SEHNR, CDR2 FQNEAQ (reference sequence). J gave up 3 bases and V 4 bases, and 4 bases lay outside the gene matches. The CDR3 region is CASSSTGGPNQPQHF. CDR3 DNA: TGTGCCAGCAGCTCAACAGGGGGCCCCAATCAGCCCCAGCATTTT.

This chain links TRBV7-2 with TRBJ1-1; a possible D gene is TRBD1 (6 bases). V lost 5 bases to trimming and J lost 0 bases, with 16 bases between them. Germline CDR1 SGHTA, CDR2 FQGNSA. CDR3 length equals 16 residues. CDR3 sequence: CASSPSGGTLNTEAFF. CDR3 coding DNA: TGTGCCAGCAGCCCCTCCGGGGGCACCCTGAACACTGAAGCTTTCTTT.

The chain couples TRBV6-5 to TRBJ1-3; no clear D gene. V lost 10 bases to trimming and J lost 0 bases, with 10 bases between them. The CDR3 length is 13 residues. From germline, CDR1 is MNHEY and CDR2 SVGAGI. CDR3 in DNA: TGTGCCACTACTGCCCACTCTGGAAACACCATATATTTT. It encodes CATTAHSGNTIYF.

The chain is built from TRBV7-9 and TRBJ2-3; weak D call: TRBD2 (7 bases). Trimming stripped 0 bases from V and 3 bases from J, with 13 bases between. Germline CDR1 SEHNR, CDR2 FQNEAQ (reference sequence). The CDR3 sequence is 16 residues long. CDR3 bases: TGTGCCAGCAGCTTAGCGAAGGGGGAGGGAACAGATACGCAGTATTTT. This sequence encodes CASSLAKGEGTDTQYF.

This chain connects TRBV11-1 to TRBJ1-2; perhaps TRBD1 as D (6 bases). V lost 5 bases and J 2 bases, leaving 12 bases between the germline ends. This CDR3 spans 14 amino acids. Germline CDR1 reads SGHAT; CDR2 reads FQDESV (reference sequence). The CDR3 loop reads CASSMGQLNYGYTF. Here the CDR3 DNA reads TGTGCCAGCAGCATGGGACAACTCAACTATGGCTACACCTTC.

The CDR3 DNA is TGTGCCAGCAGCTTGGTCTCAGGGGGCAATCAGCCCCAGCATTTT. This codes for CASSLVSGGNQPQHF. This chain joins TRBV7-2 and TRBJ1-5; D might be TRBD1 (6 bases). This CDR3 is built from 15 residues. Looked up from germline, CDR1 is SGHTA and CDR2 is FQGNSA. With 3 bases removed from V and 2 bases from J, the gap between germline ends came to 11 bases. The entire variable domain, with the rest obtained from reference TRBV7-2 and TRBJ1-5, is as follows: GAGVSQSPSNKVTEKGKDVELRCDPISGHTALYWYRQSLGQGLEFLIYFQGNSAPDKSGLPSDRFSAERTGGSVSTLTIQRTQQEDSAVYLCASSLVSGGNQPQHFGDGTRLSIL.

This sequence joins TRBV5-1 and TRBJ2-1; TRBD2 matches at 15 bases. CDR3 length: 18 amino acids. J lost 0 bases, V lost 2 bases, and 3 bases had no gene match. Germline CDR1 SGHRS, CDR2 YFSETQ. The CDR3 loop reads CASSFRTSGGASYNEQFF. The CDR3 DNA follows: TGCGCCAGCAGCTTCCGGACTAGCGGGGGGGCCTCCTACAATGAGCAGTTCTTC. Variable domain in full (rest from reference TRBV5-1 and TRBJ2-1): KAGVTQTPRYLIKTRGQQVTLSCSPISGHRSVSWYQQTPGQGLQFLFEYFSETQRNKGNFPGRFSGRQFSNSRSEMNVSTLELGDSALYLCASSFRTSGGASYNEQFFGPGTRLTVL.

This clone was observed a handful of times. The V call is TRBV18, the J call TRBJ2-2; D ambiguous. V lost 2 bases, J lost 6 bases, and 7 bases lay in between. In germline, CDR1 is KGHSH, CDR2 LQKENI. The CDR3 spans 13 residues. The CDR3 is CASSPSNPGELFF. CDR3 sequence (DNA): TGTGCCAGCTCACCATCGAATCCCGGGGAGCTGTTTTTT.

The V and J genes are TRBV6-5 and TRBJ2-7; 8 positions match TRBD1. Germline values: CDR1 MNHEY, CDR2 SVGAGI. V shed 5 bases and J 3 bases; nucleotides not matched to a gene: 9. CDR3 length equals 15 residues. The CDR3 DNA follows: TGTGCCAGCAGTCCCGGGACAGGTGGGCACTACGAGCAGTACGTC. Residues: CASSPGTGGHYEQYV.

Concerning this clone: The junction differs from germline at one of its ends, possibly a read error. The V gene is TRBV7-9, the J gene TRBJ2-7, with D hard to call. CDR1 and CDR2 from the germline V gene are SEHNR and FQNEAQ (reference sequence). The CDR3 loop spans 11 amino acids. In DNA form, the CDR3 reads TGTGCCAGCAGCCTTCATGGGCTGTGCGTCTTC. Its protein is CASSLHGLCVF.